These 6 T cell receptor beta chains originate from one sample sequenced in a study (dated by TCRdb to about 2015). Libraries were constructed by 5' RACE. The sequencer listed for this sample is Illumina MiSeq. TCRdb reprocessed the public reads (quality trimming at Q25 with fastp, clone calling with MiXCR) and kept in-frame beta chains. Each CDR3 protein appears once, grouped with its most common genes and DNA. For this sample there are roughly 11,000 distinct CDR3 sequences; around 49% appear just once. The top ten clonotypes cover roughly an eighth of the sample. Source material: tumor-infiltrating naive CD4+ T cells sorted from the breast tumor. Explained via the paper, the cell subset or site label denotes: naive CD4+ T cells, CD4+CD45RA+CD25-. These receptor sequences come from a female donor with breast cancer.

This clonotype has more than one count but fewer than ten. This rearrangement joins TRBV10-3 to TRBJ2-3; D remains ambiguous. V dropped 3 bases and J dropped 7 bases, with 11 bases sitting between them. This CDR3 spans 13 amino acids. The germline V gene encodes CDR1 ENHRY and CDR2 SYGVKD. CDR3 nucleotides: TGTGCCATCAGTGAAGGAAGGTCGAATACGCAGTATTTT. Its translation: CAISEGRSNTQYF.

The chain is built from TRBV11-3 and TRBJ1-1, with TRBD1 matching over 7 bases. Germline CDR1 SGHNT, CDR2 YENEEA. The CDR3 has 14 amino acids. Trimming at V came to 1 base and at J to 1 base, leaving 0 bases not matched to a gene. The CDR3 loop is CASSLGQGNTEAFF. As DNA, the CDR3 is TGTGCCAGCAGCTTAGGACAGGGGAACACTGAAGCTTTCTTT.

CDR3 DNA sequence: TGCGCCAGCAGCCGGGGGGGTGCGGGGTACAATGAGCAGTTCTTC. This gives the protein CASSRGGAGYNEQFF. The chain is built from TRBV5-1 and TRBJ2-1, with TRBD2 matching over 8 bases. CDR3 length: 15 residues. J lost 4 bases, V lost 4 bases, and 7 bases had no gene match. Germline values: CDR1 SGHRS, CDR2 YFSETQ. Variable domain in full (rest from reference TRBV5-1 and TRBJ2-1): KAGVTQTPRYLIKTRGQQVTLSCSPISGHRSVSWYQQTPGQGLQFLFEYFSETQRNKGNFPGRFSGRQFSNSRSEMNVSTLELGDSALYLCASSRGGAGYNEQFFGPGTRLTVL.

The chain recombines TRBV12-3 or TRBV12-4 with TRBJ1-2; tentatively, D is TRBD1 (5 bases). Between the trimmed V and J ends, which lost 7 bases and 4 bases, there was a span of 13 bases. CDR3 length equals 13 residues. In nucleotides, the CDR3 is TGTGCCAGCACGACTGACAGAAGCTATGGCTACACCTTC. Translated: CASTTDRSYGYTF.

The sample holds a few counts of this clonotype. The rearrangement joins TRBV4-3 to TRBJ2-1, with a weak D call TRBD1 (5 bases). CDR1 and CDR2 from the germline V gene are LGHNA and YSLEER. CDR3 size: 14 residues. Trimming removed 0 bases from V and 6 bases from J, with 9 bases in between. The CDR3 is CASSQETQGNEQFF. As DNA, the CDR3 is TGCGCCAGCAGCCAAGAGACTCAGGGCAATGAGCAGTTCTTC.

The chain uses TRBV6-5 and TRBJ1-6, with no clear D. V was clipped by 4 bases and J by 10 bases, with 11 bases between them. The germline V gene has CDR1 MNHEY and CDR2 SVGAGI. The CDR3 sequence is 13 residues long. CDR3 loop: CASSFGLWSPLHF. In DNA form, the CDR3 reads TGTGCCAGCAGTTTCGGCCTCTGGTCACCCCTCCACTTT.